One and the same sample provided the 20 T cell receptor beta chains below, sequenced in a study of T-cell memory formation after mild COVID-19. TCRdb ran MiXCR on the 5' RACE reads and lists one entry per CDR3 protein. The sample lists about 350,000 distinct CDR3 sequences, roughly an eighth occurring once. The sequenced material came from PBMCs or a T cell subset sorted from them (not recorded which). These receptors all stem from a man between 18 and 35 years old who had mild COVID-19 (a few samples of this study predate the infection). Cell type and time point are not known.

This clonotype was detected many times. The chain carries TRBV7-9 and TRBJ1-1; the D gene is possibly TRBD1 (6 bases). V was trimmed by 2 bases and J by 0 bases, leaving 16 bases between them. Germline values: CDR1 SEHNR, CDR2 FQNEAQ (reference sequence). This CDR3 spans 17 amino acids. The CDR3 loop is CASSLWGRITMNTEAFF. CDR3 DNA sequence: TGTGCCAGCAGCTTATGGGGGCGGATAACCATGAACACTGAAGCTTTCTTT. The full variable domain, rest sourced from reference TRBV7-9 and TRBJ1-1, is DTGVSQNPRHKITKRGQNVTFRCDPISEHNRLYWYRQTLGQGPEFLTYFQNEAQLEKSRLLSDRFSAERPKGSFSTLEIQRTEQGDSAMYLCASSLWGRITMNTEAFFGQGTRLTVV.

V is TRBV11-2 and J is TRBJ2-2; the D is unclear. Germline V lookup: CDR1 SGHAT, CDR2 FQNNGV. Deletions cut 5 bases from V and 1 base from J, with 11 bases between. The CDR3 consists of 15 residues. CDR3 in DNA: TGTGCCAGCAGCCTAGTGGGCAAGAACACCGGGGAGCTGTTTTTT. Amino acid sequence: CASSLVGKNTGELFF.

The chain employs TRBV3-1 and TRBJ1-1; D perhaps matches TRBD1 (5 bases). V was shortened by 0 bases and J by 2 bases, with 13 bases between the two germline ends. Germline values: CDR1 LGHDT, CDR2 YNNKEL (reference sequence). This CDR3 spans 16 amino acids. The CDR3 coding sequence is TGTGCCAGCAGCCAAGATCAGGGAATGAGTAACACTGAAGCTTTCTTT. This sequence encodes CASSQDQGMSNTEAFF.

This clonotype occurred a few times. This chain links TRBV28 with TRBJ2-3, with 9 bases fitting TRBD2. The length of the CDR3 is 12 residues. Trimming took 11 bases from V and 9 from J; bases not matched to a gene: 9. CDR1 is MDHEN, CDR2 SYDVKM, per germline. CDR3: CALSGGPGTQYF. The CDR3 DNA reads TGTGCCCTCAGCGGGGGGCCGGGGACGCAGTATTTT.

The CDR3 region is CASRRSPTGGSGDRFF. For the CDR3, the DNA is TGCGCCAGCAGGAGATCCCCGACGGGAGGGAGCGGAGATCGGTTCTTC. The chain has TRBV10-2 and TRBJ2-1, with 8 bases fitting TRBD2. The germline V gene has CDR1 WSHSY and CDR2 SAAADI. Losses at the gene ends were 6 bases for V and 15 bases for J; bases not matched to a gene: 22. This CDR3 has 16 amino acids.

The chain carries TRBV7-9 and TRBJ2-4; no definite D call. Trimming left V 3 bases short and J 2 bases short, with 8 bases between. CDR1 SEHNR and CDR2 FQNEAQ come from the germline V gene (reference sequence). This CDR3 is 14 amino acids long. CDR3 protein: CASSFGLSKNIQYF. The CDR3 bases are TGTGCCAGCAGCTTTGGGCTCTCCAAAAACATTCAGTACTTC.

This clonotype was seen ten or more times. V gene TRBV7-2 combines with J gene TRBJ2-3, with unresolved D. The CDR3 contains 11 residues. Germline CDR1 reads SGHTA; CDR2 reads FQGNSA. The V end was cut by 8 bases, the J end by 3 bases, with 6 bases between. CDR3 DNA sequence: TGTGCCAGCTTAAGGACAGATACGCAGTATTTT. The encoded protein is CASLRTDTQYF. The full variable domain, in which reference TRBV7-2 and TRBJ2-3 provide the parts outside the CDR3, is GAGVSQSPSNKVTEKGKDVELRCDPISGHTALYWYRQSLGQGLEFLIYFQGNSAPDKSGLPSDRFSAERTGGSVSTLTIQRTQQEDSAVYLCASLRTDTQYFGPGTRLTVL.

This clonotype has ten or more counts. V usage is TRBV7-2 and J usage is TRBJ2-7; TRBD1 is a possible D gene (7 bases). The V end lost 6 bases, the J end lost 3 bases, and 21 bases lay between the germline ends. This CDR3 spans 16 amino acids. The germline CDR1 and CDR2 sequences are SGHTA and FQGNSA. The CDR3 spells CASSPGAGQRFYEQYF. The CDR3, as DNA: TGTGCCAGCAGTCCAGGGGCGGGACAGAGATTCTACGAGCAGTACTTC. Drawing the rest from reference TRBV7-2 and TRBJ2-7, the complete variable domain is GAGVSQSPSNKVTEKGKDVELRCDPISGHTALYWYRQSLGQGLEFLIYFQGNSAPDKSGLPSDRFSAERTGGSVSTLTIQRTQQEDSAVYLCASSPGAGQRFYEQYFGPGTRLTVT.

The chain carries TRBV6-1 and TRBJ2-1; 15 bases fit TRBD2. The germline V gene encodes CDR1 MNHNS and CDR2 SASEGT. This CDR3 contains 15 residues. V shed 6 bases, J shed 9 bases, and the junction held 6 bases outside the gene matches. The CDR3 region has the DNA TGTGCCAGCAGGTGGACTAGCGGGGGGGTTGGTGAGCAGTTCTTC. Translated, it gives CASRWTSGGVGEQFF.

This clonotype was counted only a few times. The rearrangement links TRBV6-5 to TRBJ1-2; D gene uncertain. This CDR3 contains 14 residues. Germline CDR1 reads MNHEY; CDR2 reads SVGAGI. V shed 5 bases and J shed 5 bases, with 15 bases lying between them. CDR3 protein: CASSPLITVYGYTF. The DNA of the CDR3 is TGTGCCAGCAGTCCCTTAATCACCGTATATGGCTACACCTTC.

This clonotype was found a few times. This chain connects TRBV18 to TRBJ2-3; 9 bases line up with TRBD2. J gave up 3 bases and V 2 bases, and 3 bases lay outside the gene matches. The CDR3 runs 15 residues. Per the germline V gene, CDR1 is KGHSH and CDR2 is LQKENI. CDR3 loop: CASSPRTSETDTQYF. For the CDR3, the DNA is TGTGCCAGCTCACCAAGGACTAGCGAAACAGATACGCAGTATTTT.

This clonotype was seen only a few times. The V gene is TRBV29-1, the J gene TRBJ1-2; D is possibly TRBD1 (6 bases). V lost 5 bases and J 7 bases, leaving 20 bases between the germline ends. The germline CDR1 and CDR2 sequences are SQVTM and ANQGSEA. This CDR3 is 14 amino acids long. The CDR3 here is CSVLPRTGQSGYTF. CDR3 bases: TGCAGCGTTCTACCCCGGACGGGACAAAGTGGCTACACCTTC.

This clonotype was recorded a few times. This sequence joins TRBV4-3 and TRBJ1-2; 7 nucleotides line up with TRBD1. Germline CDR1 LGHNA, CDR2 YSLEER. CDR3 length equals 15 residues. V was clipped by 4 bases and J by 2 bases; unmatched bases: 7. The CDR3 DNA follows: TGCGCCAGCAGCCCGGCAGGGGGAGCGAACTATGGCTACACCTTC. This translates into CASSPAGGANYGYTF.

This clonotype was recorded at least ten times. The rearrangement links TRBV6-5 to TRBJ1-5; D is undetermined. Germline assignment: CDR1 MNHEY and CDR2 SVGAGI. The CDR3 runs to 15 residues. Trimming stripped 6 bases from V and 0 bases from J, with 12 bases between. CDR3 nucleotide sequence: TGTGCCAGCAGAATCTCCAGGAATAGCAATCAGCCCCAGCATTTT. Its protein product is CASRISRNSNQPQHF.

This clonotype was seen a few times. The rearrangement joins TRBV5-1 to TRBJ2-1, with D possibly TRBD2 on 5 matching bases. V was trimmed by 3 bases and J by 0 bases, leaving 16 bases between them. Germline V gene data show CDR1 as SGHRS and CDR2 as YFSETQ. The CDR3 runs to 17 residues. CDR3 DNA: TGCGCCAGCAGCTCCACGGCAGGCAGCGGCTCCTACAATGAGCAGTTCTTC. This encodes CASSSTAGSGSYNEQFF.

In this sample, this clonotype turned up a few times. This rearrangement joins TRBV7-2 to TRBJ2-5, with 13 bases fitting TRBD2. The V and J ends lost 3 bases and 5 bases, in that order; junction bases with no gene match: 9. The CDR3 consists of 17 residues. Germline lookup yields CDR1 SGHTA and CDR2 FQGNSA. Here the CDR3 DNA reads TGTGCCAGCAGCTTCCTCGGACTAGCGGGGGTAGGGGAGACCCAGTACTTC. Its protein product is CASSFLGLAGVGETQYF.

This clonotype was seen once. The V and J genes are TRBV12-3 or TRBV12-4 and TRBJ1-3; perhaps TRBD1 as D (5 bases). This CDR3 spans 17 amino acids. V shed 6 bases and J shed 0 bases, with 18 bases lying between them. The chain's CDR3 is CASSPGPPDTSGNTIYF. The CDR3 DNA sequence: TGTGCCAGCAGCCCGGGACCACCTGATACCTCTGGAAACACCATATATTTT.

V usage is TRBV7-9 and J usage is TRBJ1-5, with 8 bases fitting TRBD1. Losses at the gene ends were 2 bases for V and 7 bases for J; bases not matched to a gene: 4. CDR1 and CDR2 (germline): SEHNR, FQNEAQ (reference sequence). The CDR3 length is 14 residues. The CDR3 reads CASSLQGASQPQHF. CDR3 in DNA: TGTGCCAGCAGCTTACAGGGGGCTAGCCAGCCCCAGCATTTT. Variable domain in full (rest from reference TRBV7-9 and TRBJ1-5): DTGVSQNPRHKITKRGQNVTFRCDPISEHNRLYWYRQTLGQGPEFLTYFQNEAQLEKSRLLSDRFSAERPKGSFSTLEIQRTEQGDSAMYLCASSLQGASQPQHFGDGTRLSIL.

This clonotype was seen a handful of times. The V gene is TRBV9, the J gene TRBJ2-5; TRBD1 agrees at 8 bases. With 2 bases clipped from V and 5 bases from J, the junction kept 8 bases outside the gene matches. The germline V gene has CDR1 SGDLS and CDR2 YYNGEE. The CDR3 consists of 15 residues. Here the CDR3 reads CASSVSPGGGETQYF. CDR3 nucleotides: TGTGCCAGCAGCGTGTCCCCAGGGGGCGGCGAGACCCAGTACTTC. The complete variable domain, with remaining parts taken from reference TRBV9 and TRBJ2-5, reads DSGVTQTPKHLITATGQRVTLRCSPRSGDLSVYWYQQSLDQGLQFLIQYYNGEERAKGNILERFSAQQFPDLHSELNLSSLELGDSALYFCASSVSPGGGETQYFGPGTRLLVL.

This chain links TRBV27 with TRBJ2-3; a possible D gene is TRBD2 (6 bases). V dropped 1 base and J dropped 1 base, with 12 bases sitting between them. The CDR3 runs 16 residues. Germline CDR1 reads MNHEY; CDR2 reads SMNVEV (reference sequence). CDR3 nucleotide sequence: TGTGCCAGCAGTTTATTAGCCGCGGGACGCACAGATACGCAGTATTTT. Residues: CASSLLAAGRTDTQYF.